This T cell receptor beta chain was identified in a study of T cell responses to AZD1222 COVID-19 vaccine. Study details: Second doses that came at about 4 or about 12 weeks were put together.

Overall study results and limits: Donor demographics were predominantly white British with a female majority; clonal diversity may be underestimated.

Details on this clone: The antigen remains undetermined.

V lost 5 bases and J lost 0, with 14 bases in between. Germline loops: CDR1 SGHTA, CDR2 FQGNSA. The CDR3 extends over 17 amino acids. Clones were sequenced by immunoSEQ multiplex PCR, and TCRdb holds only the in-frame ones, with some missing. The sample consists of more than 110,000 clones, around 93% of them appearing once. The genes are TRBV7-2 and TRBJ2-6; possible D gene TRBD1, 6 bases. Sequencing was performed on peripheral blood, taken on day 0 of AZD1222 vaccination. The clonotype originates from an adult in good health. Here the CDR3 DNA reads TGTGCCAGCAGCCCCGGACAGCCGCACTCTGGGGCCAACGTCCTGACTTTC. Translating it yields CASSPGQPHSGANVLTF.